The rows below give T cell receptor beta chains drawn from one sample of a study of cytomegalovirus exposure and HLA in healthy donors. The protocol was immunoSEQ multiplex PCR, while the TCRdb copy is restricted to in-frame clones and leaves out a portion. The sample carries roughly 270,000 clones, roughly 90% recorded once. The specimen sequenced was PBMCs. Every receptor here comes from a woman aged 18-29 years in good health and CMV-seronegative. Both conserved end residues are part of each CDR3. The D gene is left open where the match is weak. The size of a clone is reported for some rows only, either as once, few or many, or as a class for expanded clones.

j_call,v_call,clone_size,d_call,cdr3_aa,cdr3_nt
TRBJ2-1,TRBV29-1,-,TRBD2,CSGELAASSYNEQFF,TGCAGCGGCGAACTAGCGGCTAGCTCCTACAATGAGCAGTTCTTC
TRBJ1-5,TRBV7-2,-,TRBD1,CASSPQGTGDPQHF,TGTGCCAGCAGCCCGCAGGGGACAGGGGATCCTCAGCATTTT
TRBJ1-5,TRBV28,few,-,CASSFGREGSNQPQHF,TGTGCCAGCAGTTTCGGGAGGGAGGGAAGCAATCAGCCCCAGCATTTT
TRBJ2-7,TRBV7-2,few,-,CASSLNPVKQYF,TGTGCCAGCAGCTTGAACCCGGTGAAGCAGTACTTC
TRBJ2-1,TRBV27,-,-,CASSSPRGGALDEQFF,TGTGCCAGCAGTTCCCCAAGGGGCGGGGCTTTGGATGAGCAGTTCTTC
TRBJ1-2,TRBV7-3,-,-,CASSPGQGLGYTF,TGTGCCAGCAGCCCAGGGCAGGGGCTTGGCTACACCTTC
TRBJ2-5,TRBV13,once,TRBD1,CASRDSQETQYF,TGTGCCTCCCGGGACAGCCAAGAGACCCAGTACTTC
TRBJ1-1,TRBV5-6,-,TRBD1,CASSFNDRGGTEAFF,TGTGCCAGCAGCTTTAATGACAGGGGAGGTACTGAAGCTTTCTTT
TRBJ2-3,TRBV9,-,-,CASSAETYTDTQYF,TGTGCCAGCAGCGCTGAGACTTATACAGATACGCAGTATTTT
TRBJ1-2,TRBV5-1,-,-,CASSGEFPHYCGDYGYTF,TGCGCCAGCAGCGGTGAATTTCCTCATTACTGCGGCGACTATGGCTACACCTTC
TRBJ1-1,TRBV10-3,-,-,CASRGSSEAFF,TGTGCCAGCAGGGGCTCCAGTGAAGCTTTCTTT
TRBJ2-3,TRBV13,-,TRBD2,CATALAGGGVAGRDTQYF,TGTGCCACCGCACTAGCGGGAGGAGGTGTGGCAGGCAGGGATACGCAGTATTTT
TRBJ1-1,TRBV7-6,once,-,CASSLVKGRGGTEAFF,TGTGCCAGCAGCTTAGTCAAGGGACGGGGAGGCACTGAAGCTTTCTTT
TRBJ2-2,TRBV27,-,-,CASSFWQGSGTGELFF,TGTGCCAGCAGTTTCTGGCAGGGCTCTGGCACCGGGGAGCTGTTTTTT